This TCR beta chain comes out of a study of cytomegalovirus exposure and HLA in healthy donors. Study as a whole: Roughly 180 million T cells yielded 90 million to 130 million unique TCR beta sequences, as an earlier analysis found.

The PCR contained 60 Vbeta and 13 Jbeta primers. TCRdb's copy holds only in-frame clones and misses some; the assay was immunoSEQ multiplex PCR. The profile shows around 110,000 clones, 9.5% of them singletons. This clone showed up just a few times. Its antigen remains unknown. Broader study findings: According to a later analysis, most TCR beta chains associated with CMV appeared HLA-restricted.

Per germline, CDR1 SGHNT and CDR2 YYREEE (reference sequence). The CDR3 length is 17 residues. V dropped 1 base and J dropped 3; count of bases not matched to a gene: 7. The sequence derives from a man aged 25 to 45 in good health and CMV-seronegative. What was sequenced was PBMCs. The chain uses TRBV5-4 and TRBJ2-3, with 11 positions matching TRBD2. CDR3 loop: CASSLRLAGGMTDTQYF. In DNA form, the CDR3 reads TGTGCCAGCAGCTTGAGGTTAGCGGGGGGGATGACAGATACGCAGTATTTT.